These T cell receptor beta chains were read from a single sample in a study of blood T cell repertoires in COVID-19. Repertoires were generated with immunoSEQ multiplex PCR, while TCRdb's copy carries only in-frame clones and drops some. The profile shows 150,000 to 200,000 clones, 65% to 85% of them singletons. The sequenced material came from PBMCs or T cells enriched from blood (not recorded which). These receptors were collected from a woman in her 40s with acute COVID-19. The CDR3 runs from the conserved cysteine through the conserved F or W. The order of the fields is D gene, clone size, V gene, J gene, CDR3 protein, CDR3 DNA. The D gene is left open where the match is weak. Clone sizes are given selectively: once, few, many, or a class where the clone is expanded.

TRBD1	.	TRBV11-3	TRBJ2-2	CASSPQDRVANTGELFF	TGTGCCAGCAGCCCCCAGGACAGGGTGGCGAACACCGGGGAGCTGTTTTTT
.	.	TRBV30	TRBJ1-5	CAYRQGNQPQHF	TGTGCCTACAGACAGGGCAATCAGCCCCAGCATTTT
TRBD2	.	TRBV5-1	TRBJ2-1	CASSFAGGRAYNEQFF	TGCGCCAGCAGCTTTGCTGGCGGGAGGGCCTACAATGAGCAGTTCTTC
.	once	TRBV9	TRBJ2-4	CASSDQDLMQYF	TGTGCCAGCAGCGACCAGGATTTGATGCAGTACTTC
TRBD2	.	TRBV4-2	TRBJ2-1	CASSPERDGRASNEQFF	TGTGCCAGCAGCCCCGAAAGGGACGGGAGGGCCTCCAATGAGCAGTTCTTC
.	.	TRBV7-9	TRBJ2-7	CASGRGPSYEQYF	TGTGCCTCCGGGCGCGGGCCCTCCTACGAGCAGTACTTC
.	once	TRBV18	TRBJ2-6	CASSRDGTYLSGANVLTF	TGTGCCAGCTCACGGGACGGGACATACCTTTCTGGGGCCAACGTCCTGACTTTC
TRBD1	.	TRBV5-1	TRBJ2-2	CASSHGQGLTVSGELFF	TGCGCCAGCAGCCACGGACAGGGCCTAACGGTTTCCGGGGAGCTGTTTTTT
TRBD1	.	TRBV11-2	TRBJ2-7	CASSLQGADREFF	TGTGCCAGCAGCTTACAAGGCGCGGACAGGGAATTCTTC
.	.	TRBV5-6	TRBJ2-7	CASSFWASYEQYF	TGTGCCAGCAGCTTTTGGGCTTCCTACGAGCAGTACTTC
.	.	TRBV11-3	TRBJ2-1	CASSLEGQGGEQFF	TGTGCCAGCAGCCTAGAGGGGCAGGGAGGTGAGCAGTTCTTC
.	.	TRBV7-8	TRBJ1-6	CASSQNPTGLNSPLHF	TGTGCCAGCAGCCAAAACCCGACAGGACTCAATTCACCCCTCCACTTT
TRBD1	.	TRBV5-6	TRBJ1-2	CASSPGQNYGYTF	TGTGCCAGCAGCCCGGGACAGAACTATGGCTACACCTTC
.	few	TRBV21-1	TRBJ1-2	CASSKAGRGRGYTF	TGTGCCAGCAGCAAAGCAGGCAGGGGGCGGGGCTACACCTTC
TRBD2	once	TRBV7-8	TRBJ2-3	CASSLVERDLGDTQYF	TGTGCCAGCAGCTTAGTTGAGCGGGACCTGGGGGATACGCAGTATTTT
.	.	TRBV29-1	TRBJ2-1	CSVDGRDFYNEQFF	TGCAGCGTTGATGGGAGAGACTTTTACAATGAGCAGTTCTTC
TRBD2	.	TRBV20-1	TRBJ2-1	CSASLQGGTSGRSYNEQFF	TGCAGTGCTAGTTTACAGGGAGGGACTAGCGGGAGGTCCTACAATGAGCAGTTCTTC
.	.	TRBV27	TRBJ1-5	CASSSLYSNQPQHF	TGTGCCAGCAGTTCCTTATATAGCAATCAGCCCCAGCATTTT
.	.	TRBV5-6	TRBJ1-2	CASRYQGRGYGYTF	TGTGCCAGCAGATACCAGGGGCGAGGCTATGGCTACACCTTC
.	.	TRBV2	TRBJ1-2	CASSASGQRFYGYTF	TGTGCCAGCAGTGCATCGGGACAACGGTTCTATGGCTACACCTTC
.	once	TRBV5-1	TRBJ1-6	CASRATGENSPLHF	TGCGCCAGCAGGGCGACAGGTGAAAATTCACCCCTCCACTTT
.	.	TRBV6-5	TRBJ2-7	CASSYGGTAYEQYF	TGTGCCAGCAGTTACGGCGGGACGGCCTACGAGCAGTACTTC
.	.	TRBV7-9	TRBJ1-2	CASSLGAGIDYGYTF	TGTGCCAGCAGCTTAGGGGCAGGGATCGACTATGGCTACACCTTC
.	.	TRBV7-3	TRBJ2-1	CASSPGQGNEQFF	TGTGCCAGCAGCCCCGGGCAGGGGAATGAGCAGTTCTTC
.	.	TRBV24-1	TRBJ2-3	CATSDFGRDITDTQYF	TGTGCCACCAGTGATTTCGGCAGGGACATAACAGATACGCAGTATTTT
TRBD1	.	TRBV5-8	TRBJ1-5	CASSLGQGSSQPQHF	TGTGCCAGCAGCCTCGGACAGGGAAGCAGCCAGCCCCAGCATTTT
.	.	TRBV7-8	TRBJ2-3	CASSPARDTQYF	TGTGCCAGCAGCCCCGCCAGGGATACGCAGTATTTT
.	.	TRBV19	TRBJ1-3	CASSSGEGLGNTIYF	TGTGCCAGTAGTTCCGGGGAAGGCCTAGGAAACACCATATATTTT
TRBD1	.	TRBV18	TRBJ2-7	CASSTGTGGGEQYF	TGTGCCAGCTCGACCGGGACAGGGGGCGGCGAGCAGTACTTC
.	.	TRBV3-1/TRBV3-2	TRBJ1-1	CASSQSREAFF	TGTGCCAGCAGCCAATCCAGAGAAGCTTTCTTT
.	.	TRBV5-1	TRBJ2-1	CASSPVAANNEQFF	TGCGCCAGCAGCCCGGTGGCGGCCAATAATGAGCAGTTCTTC
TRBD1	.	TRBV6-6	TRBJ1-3	CASRRTGGSSGNTIYF	TGTGCCAGCAGACGGACAGGGGGCAGCTCTGGAAACACCATATATTTT
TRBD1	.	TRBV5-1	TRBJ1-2	CASSYRGRDGYTF	TGCGCCAGCAGCTACAGGGGGCGGGATGGCTACACCTTC
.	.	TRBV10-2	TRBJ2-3	CASSESNPAGSPRKYTQYF	TGCGCCAGCAGTGAGTCGAACCCAGCGGGTAGCCCACGGAAATATACGCAGTATTTT
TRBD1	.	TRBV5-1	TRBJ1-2	CASSRGQGIGYTF	TGCGCCAGCAGCCGGGGACAGGGCATAGGCTACACCTTC
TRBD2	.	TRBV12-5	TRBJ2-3	CASGFALGREAPFTSTDTQYF	TGTGCTAGTGGTTTTGCTCTGGGGCGGGAGGCTCCGTTTACTAGCACAGATACGCAGTATTTT
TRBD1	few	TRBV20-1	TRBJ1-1	CSAATGGRAFF	TGCAGTGCCGCGACAGGGGGCCGCGCTTTCTTT
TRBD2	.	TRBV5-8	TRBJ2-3	CASSFSGKGADTQYF	TGTGCCAGCAGCTTTAGCGGGAAGGGGGCAGATACGCAGTATTTT